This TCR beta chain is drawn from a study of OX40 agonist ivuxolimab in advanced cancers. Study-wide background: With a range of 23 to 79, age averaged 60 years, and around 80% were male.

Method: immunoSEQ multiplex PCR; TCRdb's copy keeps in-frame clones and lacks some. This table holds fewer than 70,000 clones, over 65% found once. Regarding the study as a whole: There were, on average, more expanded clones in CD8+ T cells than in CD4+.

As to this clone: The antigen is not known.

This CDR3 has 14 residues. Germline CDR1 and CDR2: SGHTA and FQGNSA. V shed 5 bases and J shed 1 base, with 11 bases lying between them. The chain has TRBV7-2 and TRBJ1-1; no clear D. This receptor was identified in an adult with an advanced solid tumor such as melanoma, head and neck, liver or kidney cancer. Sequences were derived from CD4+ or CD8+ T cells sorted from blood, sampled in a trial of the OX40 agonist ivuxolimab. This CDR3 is CASSPGPWNTEAFF. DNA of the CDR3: TGTGCCAGCAGCCCCGGCCCTTGGAACACTGAAGCTTTCTTT.